Following are 12 T cell receptor beta chains from one sample sequenced in a study of cytomegalovirus exposure and HLA in healthy donors. The PCR employed 60 Vbeta primers together with 13 Jbeta primers. Profiled with immunoSEQ multiplex PCR; TCRdb holds only in-frame clones, not every one. The table shows roughly 120,000 clones, with 15% to 19% occurring only once. Input material: PBMCs. The receptors shown here come from a woman aged 18-29 years in good health and CMV-seronegative.

The chain joins TRBV15 to TRBJ2-5; D gene uncertain. This CDR3 has 14 amino acids. CDR1 and CDR2 (germline): LNHNV, YYDKDF (reference sequence). V was pared by 1 base and J by 1 base, with 7 bases between. Here the CDR3 reads CATSRGRFQETQYF. CDR3 in DNA: TGTGCCACCAGCAGAGGGAGATTCCAAGAGACCCAGTACTTC.

In its sample, this clone was seen a few times. The rearrangement joins TRBV7-9 to TRBJ2-1, with 8 bases aligning to TRBD2. Germline V gene sequence: CDR1 SEHNR, CDR2 FQNEAQ (reference sequence). This CDR3 is built from 15 residues. V dropped 5 bases and J dropped 6; count of bases not matched to a gene: 9. CDR3 sequence: CASSHGLANLNEQFF. The CDR3 region has the DNA TGTGCCAGCAGCCACGGACTAGCAAATCTCAATGAGCAGTTCTTC.

CDR3 nucleotide sequence: TGTGCCAGCAGCCAGGGGCTGAAAGAGACCCAGTACTTC. Residues: CASSQGLKETQYF. The chain carries TRBV6-6 and TRBJ2-5, with D perhaps TRBD1 (6 bases). In germline, CDR1 is MNHNY, CDR2 SVGAGI (reference sequence). The V end was cut by 6 bases, the J end by 3 bases, with 11 bases between. This CDR3 is built from 13 residues.

This clone was seen more than once but under ten times. The CDR3 region has the DNA TGTGCCTGGAGTGAAGGGGCAGGGGATCAGCCCCAGCATTTT. It translates to CAWSEGAGDQPQHF. This chain uses TRBV30 with TRBJ1-5; weak D call: TRBD1 (6 bases). Trimming took 1 base from V and 5 from J, leaving 12 bases between them. This CDR3 is 14 amino acids long. Germline V gene sequence: CDR1 GTSNPN, CDR2 SVGIG (reference sequence).

The V gene is TRBV18, the J gene TRBJ2-7; no clear D. The CDR3 sequence is 14 residues long. Trimming took 3 bases from V and 0 from J, leaving 9 bases between them. Germline CDR1 KGHSH, CDR2 LQKENI. This CDR3 is CASSPLQSSYEQYF. DNA of the CDR3: TGTGCCAGCTCACCGCTACAGAGCTCCTACGAGCAGTACTTC.

The J gene is TRBJ1-5, the V gene TRBV28; 7 positions agree with TRBD1. The germline V gene encodes CDR1 MDHEN and CDR2 SYDVKM. The CDR3 consists of 18 residues. V shed 5 bases, J shed 3 bases, and the junction held 16 bases outside the gene matches. CDR3 in amino acids: CASSQNPRTGSLNQPQHF. In nucleotides, the CDR3 is TGTGCCAGCAGTCAAAACCCGCGGACAGGTTCCCTCAATCAGCCCCAGCATTTT. The variable domain in full, completed from reference TRBV28 and TRBJ1-5, reads DVKVTQSSRYLVKRTGEKVFLECVQDMDHENMFWYRQDPGLGLRLIYFSYDVKMKEKGDIPEGYSVSREKKERFSLILESASTNQTSMYLCASSQNPRTGSLNQPQHFGDGTRLSIL.

This clone was detected only a few times. The chain carries TRBV7-2 and TRBJ1-1; D unclear. The CDR3 loop spans 13 amino acids. Looked up from germline, CDR1 is SGHTA and CDR2 is FQGNSA. V was shortened by 4 bases and J by 0 bases, with 6 bases between the two germline ends. This chain's CDR3 is CASSSSMNTEAFF. The CDR3 DNA follows: TGTGCCAGCAGCTCATCCATGAACACTGAAGCTTTCTTT.

CDR3 in amino acids: CASSPQMFSQDTQYF. The CDR3 bases are TGTGCCAGCAGCCCCCAGATGTTCTCCCAGGATACGCAGTATTTT. V and J are TRBV7-2 and TRBJ2-3, with D uncertain. The CDR3 loop spans 15 amino acids. Germline V gives CDR1 SGHTA, CDR2 FQGNSA. Trimming cost V 5 bases and J 6 bases, with 18 bases left between them. Supplemented by reference TRBV7-2 and TRBJ2-3, the full variable domain reads GAGVSQSPSNKVTEKGKDVELRCDPISGHTALYWYRQSLGQGLEFLIYFQGNSAPDKSGLPSDRFSAERTGGSVSTLTIQRTQQEDSAVYLCASSPQMFSQDTQYFGPGTRLTVL.

This clone turned up a few times. The chain links TRBV11-2 to TRBJ1-5; possibly TRBD1 for D (6 bases). The V gene lost 6 bases and the J gene lost 7 bases, with 13 bases spanning the gap. Germline assignment: CDR1 SGHAT and CDR2 FQNNGV. The CDR3 extends over 13 amino acids. The CDR3 bases are TGTGCCAGCAGTTCCCAACAGGGCCAGCCCCAGCATTTT. Translated, it gives CASSSQQGQPQHF. The full variable domain, completed using reference TRBV11-2 and TRBJ1-5, is EAGVAQSPRYKIIEKRQSVAFWCNPISGHATLYWYQQILGQGPKLLIQFQNNGVVDDSQLPKDRFSAERLKGVDSTLKIQPAKLEDSAVYLCASSSQQGQPQHFGDGTRLSIL.

This clone turned up a few times. The chain uses TRBV25-1 and TRBJ2-1; possible D gene TRBD1, 6 bases. With 7 bases removed from V and 4 bases from J, the gap between germline ends came to 8 bases. The length of the CDR3 is 12 residues. CDR1 MGHDK and CDR2 SYGVNS come from the germline V gene. The chain's CDR3 is CASMTGYNEQFF. In nucleotides, the CDR3 is TGTGCCAGCATGACAGGATACAATGAGCAGTTCTTC.

The chain employs TRBV30 and TRBJ1-5; D unclear. Germline CDR1 is GTSNPN and CDR2 is SVGIG (reference sequence). The V end was cut by 3 bases, the J end by 2 bases, with 8 bases between. The CDR3 is 13 residues long. Here the CDR3 reads CAWSPAGNQPQHF. For the CDR3, the DNA is TGTGCCTGGAGCCCTGCAGGCAATCAGCCCCAGCATTTT.

CDR3 bases: TGTGCCAGCAGCTTCATATTTGGTACAGGGGAGAATGGCTACACCTTC. This translates into CASSFIFGTGENGYTF. The gene calls are TRBV5-4 and TRBJ1-2; 7 bases agree with TRBD1. Germline values: CDR1 SGHNT, CDR2 YYREEE (reference sequence). The CDR3 totals 16 residues. Unmatched junction bases numbered 13, after V lost 2 bases and J lost 6 bases.